The clone carrying this T cell receptor beta chain has a handful of counts. This sample is drawn from a study of immune characterization of retroperitoneal liposarcoma. MiXCR, run by TCRdb on the PCR reads, gives a single entry per CDR3 protein. Of 9,000 to 13,000 distinct CDR3 sequences in the sample, around 28% were seen once. Germline CDR1 SGHVS, CDR2 FQNEAQ. Unmatched junction bases numbered 20, after V lost 3 bases and J lost 13 bases. The CDR3 runs to 17 residues. The sample consisted of tumor tissue. V usage is TRBV7-8 and J usage is TRBJ2-1; TRBD2 aligns across 8 bases. This receptor was obtained from a male donor with retroperitoneal liposarcoma. CDR3 nucleotides: TGTGCCAGCAGCTTCTCCTCAGAGCGGGAGACCCGAGAGACCCAGTTCTTC. Encoded protein: CASSFSSERETRETQFF.